The clone carrying this T cell receptor (beta chain) has just one count. This sample is part of a study of blood T cell repertoires in COVID-19. Looking at the study overall: The samples span acute and convalescent COVID-19 from the United States, Italy and Spain. The cDNA or gDNA used as material had been derived from T cells, B-cell-depleted T cells, or PBMCs.

Seattle patient enrollment occurred during active infection, with longitudinal follow-up thereafter. In the authors' workflow: From reference gene primer amplification, estimates of nucleated cell counts were derived. Libraries were prepared by immunoSEQ multiplex PCR; TCRdb keeps only in-frame clonotypes and omits some of them. The DNA gave D and trimming, while V, J and clone size come from that table. The table has 250,000 to 350,000 clones, about 81% seen once. The sample was peripheral blood. This TCR was sampled from a human donor with COVID-19, enrolled during active disease. The donor label of this sample is uncertain.

The CDR3 bases are TGCGCCAGCAGCTTGCCCTCCGGAGACTATGGCTACACCTTC. It translates to CASSLPSGDYGYTF. The rearrangement links TRBV5-1 to TRBJ1-2; D uncertain. CDR3 length: 14 residues. Deletions cut 1 base from V and 3 bases from J, with 10 bases between. Looked up from germline, CDR1 is SGHRS and CDR2 is YFSETQ.